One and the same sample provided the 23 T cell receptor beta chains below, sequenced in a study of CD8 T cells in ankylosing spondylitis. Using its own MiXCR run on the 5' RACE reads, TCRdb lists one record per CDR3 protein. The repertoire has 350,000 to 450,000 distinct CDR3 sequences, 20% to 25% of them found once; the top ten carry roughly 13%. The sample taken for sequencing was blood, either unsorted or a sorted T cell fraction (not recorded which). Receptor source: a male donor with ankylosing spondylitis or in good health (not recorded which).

CDR3 residues: CAISDPPSGGPLDTQYF. Written as DNA, the CDR3 is TGTGCCATCAGTGATCCACCTAGCGGGGGCCCTCTAGATACGCAGTATTTT. The rearrangement links TRBV10-3 to TRBJ2-3; TRBD2 agrees at 10 bases. Germline-derived CDR1 and CDR2 are ENHRY and SYGVKD. Unmatched junction bases numbered 11, after V lost 3 bases and J lost 5 bases. The CDR3 is 17 residues long.

CDR3 coding DNA: TGTGCCAGCAGTCCCACAGGGTTCGGGTCACCCCTCCACTTT. Translation: CASSPTGFGSPLHF. The rearrangement uses TRBV12-3 or TRBV12-4 and TRBJ1-6; D is possibly TRBD1 (6 bases). With 5 bases removed from V and 10 bases from J, the gap between germline ends came to 15 bases. This CDR3 contains 14 residues.

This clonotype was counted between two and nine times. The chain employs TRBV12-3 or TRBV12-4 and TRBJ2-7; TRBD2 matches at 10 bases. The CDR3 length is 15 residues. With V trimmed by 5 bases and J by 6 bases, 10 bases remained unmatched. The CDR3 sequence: CASSPHSGGRLEQYF. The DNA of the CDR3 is TGTGCCAGCAGTCCGCATAGCGGGGGGCGGCTCGAGCAGTACTTC.

In DNA form, the CDR3 reads TGCGCCAGCAGCCAAGAAGTCGGCTCGAGCTCCTACGAGCAGTACTTC. Its translation: CASSQEVGSSSYEQYF. The chain combines TRBV4-1 with TRBJ2-7; the D is unclear. Germline CDR1 MGHRA, CDR2 YSYEKL. This CDR3 has 16 amino acids. Trimming took off 0 bases at V and 0 bases at J, with 12 bases between the two ends.

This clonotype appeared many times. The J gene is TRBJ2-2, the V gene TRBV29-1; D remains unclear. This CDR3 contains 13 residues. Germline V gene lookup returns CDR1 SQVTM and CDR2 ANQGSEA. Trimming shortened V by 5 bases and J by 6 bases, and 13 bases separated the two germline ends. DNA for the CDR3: TGCAGCGTTTGGCGACTCCTGTCCGGGGAGCTGTTTTTT. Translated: CSVWRLLSGELFF.

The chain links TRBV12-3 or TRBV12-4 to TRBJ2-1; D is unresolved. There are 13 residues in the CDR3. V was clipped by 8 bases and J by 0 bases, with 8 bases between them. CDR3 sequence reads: CASLGSSYNEQFF. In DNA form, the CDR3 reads TGTGCCAGCCTTGGTAGCTCCTACAATGAGCAGTTCTTC.

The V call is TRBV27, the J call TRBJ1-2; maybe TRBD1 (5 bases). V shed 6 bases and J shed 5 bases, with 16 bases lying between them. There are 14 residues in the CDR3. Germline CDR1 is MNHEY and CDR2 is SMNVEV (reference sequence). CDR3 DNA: TGTGCCAGCAGGCCAACCGGGACGGGGTATGGCTACACCTTC. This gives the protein CASRPTGTGYGYTF.

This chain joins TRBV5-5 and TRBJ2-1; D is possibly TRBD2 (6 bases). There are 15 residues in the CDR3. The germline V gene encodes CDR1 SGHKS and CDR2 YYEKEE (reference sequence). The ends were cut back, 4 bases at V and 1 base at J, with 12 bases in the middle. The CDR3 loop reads CASSLEGQSYNEQFF. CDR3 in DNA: TGTGCCAGCAGCCTGGAGGGGCAATCCTACAATGAGCAGTTCTTC. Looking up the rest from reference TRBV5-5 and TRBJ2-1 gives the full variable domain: DAGVTQSPTHLIKTRGQQVTLRCSPISGHKSVSWYQQVLGQGPQFIFQYYEKEERGRGNFPDRFSARQFPNYSSELNVNALLLGDSALYLCASSLEGQSYNEQFFGPGTRLTVL.

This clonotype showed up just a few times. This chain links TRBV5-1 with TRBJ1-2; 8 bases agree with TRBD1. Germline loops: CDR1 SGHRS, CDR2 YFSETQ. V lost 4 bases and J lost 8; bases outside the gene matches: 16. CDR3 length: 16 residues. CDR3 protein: CASSETGATPQEGYTF. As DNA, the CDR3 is TGCGCCAGCAGCGAGACAGGGGCCACTCCCCAGGAAGGCTACACCTTC.

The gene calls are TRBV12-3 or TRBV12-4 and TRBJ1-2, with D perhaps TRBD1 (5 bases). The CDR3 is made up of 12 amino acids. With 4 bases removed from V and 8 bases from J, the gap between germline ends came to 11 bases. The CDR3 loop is CASSSDSLGYTF. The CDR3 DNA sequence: TGTGCCAGCAGTTCTGACAGCCTGGGCTACACCTTC.

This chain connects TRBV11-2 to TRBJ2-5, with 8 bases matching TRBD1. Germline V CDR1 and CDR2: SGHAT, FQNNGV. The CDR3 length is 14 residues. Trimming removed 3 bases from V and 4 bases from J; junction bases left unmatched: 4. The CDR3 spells CASSFGQGPETQYF. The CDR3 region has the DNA TGTGCCAGCAGCTTCGGACAGGGCCCAGAGACCCAGTACTTC.

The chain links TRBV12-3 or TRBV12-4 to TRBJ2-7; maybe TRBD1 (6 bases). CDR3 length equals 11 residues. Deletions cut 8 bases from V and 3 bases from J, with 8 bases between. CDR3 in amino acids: CASGDIYEQYF. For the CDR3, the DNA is TGTGCCAGCGGGGACATCTACGAGCAGTACTTC.

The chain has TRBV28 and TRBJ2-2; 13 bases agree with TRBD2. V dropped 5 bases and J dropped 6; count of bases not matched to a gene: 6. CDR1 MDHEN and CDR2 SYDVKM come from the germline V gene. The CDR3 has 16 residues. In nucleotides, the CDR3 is TGTGCCAGCAGTCCTCGACTAGCGGGGGGCGCCGGGGAGCTGTTTTTT. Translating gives CASSPRLAGGAGELFF.

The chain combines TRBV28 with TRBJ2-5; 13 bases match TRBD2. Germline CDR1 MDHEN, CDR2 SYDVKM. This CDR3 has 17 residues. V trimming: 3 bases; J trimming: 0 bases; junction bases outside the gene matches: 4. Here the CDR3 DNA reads TGTGCCAGCAGTTTCGGGACTAGCGGGGTTCACCAAGAGACCCAGTACTTC. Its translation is CASSFGTSGVHQETQYF.

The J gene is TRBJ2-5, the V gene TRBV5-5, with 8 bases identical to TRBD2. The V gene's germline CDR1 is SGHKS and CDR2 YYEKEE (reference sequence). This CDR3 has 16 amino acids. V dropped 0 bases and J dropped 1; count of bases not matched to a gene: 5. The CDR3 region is CASSLGTRGAQETQYF. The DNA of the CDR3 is TGTGCCAGCAGCTTGGGTACGCGGGGGGCCCAAGAGACCCAGTACTTC.

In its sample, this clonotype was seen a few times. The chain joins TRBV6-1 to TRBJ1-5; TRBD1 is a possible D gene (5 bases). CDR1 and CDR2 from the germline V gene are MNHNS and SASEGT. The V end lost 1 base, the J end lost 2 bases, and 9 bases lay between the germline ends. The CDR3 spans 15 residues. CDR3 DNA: TGTGCCAGCAGTGAAGTAGGGGCGGGCAATCAGCCCCAGCATTTT. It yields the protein CASSEVGAGNQPQHF.

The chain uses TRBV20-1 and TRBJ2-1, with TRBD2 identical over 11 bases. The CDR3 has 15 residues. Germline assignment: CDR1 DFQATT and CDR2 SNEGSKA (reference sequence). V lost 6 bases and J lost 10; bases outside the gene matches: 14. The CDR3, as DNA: TGCAGTGCCCTGATCTTAGCGGGGGGGCCGGACGAGCAGTTCTTC. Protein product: CSALILAGGPDEQFF.

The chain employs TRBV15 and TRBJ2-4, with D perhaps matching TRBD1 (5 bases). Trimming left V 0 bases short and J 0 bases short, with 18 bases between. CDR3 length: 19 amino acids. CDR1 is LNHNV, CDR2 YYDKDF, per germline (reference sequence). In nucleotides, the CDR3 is TGTGCCACCAGCAGAGATGTTTGGGGCCAGGTCATAGCCAAAAACATTCAGTACTTC. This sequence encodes CATSRDVWGQVIAKNIQYF.

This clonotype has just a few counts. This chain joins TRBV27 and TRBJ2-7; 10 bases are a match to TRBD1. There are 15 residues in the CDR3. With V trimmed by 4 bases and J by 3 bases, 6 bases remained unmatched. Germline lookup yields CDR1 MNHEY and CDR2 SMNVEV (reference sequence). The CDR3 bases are TGTGCCAGCAGTTACGGGACAGGGGCAAACTACGAGCAGTACTTC. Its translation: CASSYGTGANYEQYF.

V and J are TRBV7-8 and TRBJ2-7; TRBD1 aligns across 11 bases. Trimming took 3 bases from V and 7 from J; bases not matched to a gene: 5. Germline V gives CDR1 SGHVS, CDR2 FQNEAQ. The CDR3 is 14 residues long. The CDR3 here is CASSLGTGGKEQYF. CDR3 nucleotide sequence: TGTGCCAGCAGCTTGGGGACAGGGGGGAAAGAGCAGTACTTC.

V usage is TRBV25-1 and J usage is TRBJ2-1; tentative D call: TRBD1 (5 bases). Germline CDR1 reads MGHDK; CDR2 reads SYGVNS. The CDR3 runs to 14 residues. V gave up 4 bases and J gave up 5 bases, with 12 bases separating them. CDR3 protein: CASSGQNRNNEQFF. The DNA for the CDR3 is TGTGCCAGCAGTGGGCAGAACAGGAACAATGAGCAGTTCTTC.

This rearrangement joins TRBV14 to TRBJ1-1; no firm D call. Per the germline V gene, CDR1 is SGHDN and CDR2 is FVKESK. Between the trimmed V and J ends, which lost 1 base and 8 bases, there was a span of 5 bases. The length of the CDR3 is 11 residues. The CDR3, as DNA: TGTGCCAGCAGCCAAGCGGGAGAAGCTTTCTTT. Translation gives CASSQAGEAFF. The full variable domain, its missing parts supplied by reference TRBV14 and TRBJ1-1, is EAGVTQFPSHSVIEKGQTVTLRCDPISGHDNLYWYRRVMGKEIKFLLHFVKESKQDESGMPNNRFLAERTGGTYSTLKVQPAELEDSGVYFCASSQAGEAFFGQGTRLTVV.

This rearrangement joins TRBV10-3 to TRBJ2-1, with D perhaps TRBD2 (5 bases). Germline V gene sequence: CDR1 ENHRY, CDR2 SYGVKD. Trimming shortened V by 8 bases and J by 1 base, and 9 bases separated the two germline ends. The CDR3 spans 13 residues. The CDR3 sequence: CAIAVASYNEQFF. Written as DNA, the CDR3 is TGTGCCATCGCTGTAGCGTCCTACAATGAGCAGTTCTTC.